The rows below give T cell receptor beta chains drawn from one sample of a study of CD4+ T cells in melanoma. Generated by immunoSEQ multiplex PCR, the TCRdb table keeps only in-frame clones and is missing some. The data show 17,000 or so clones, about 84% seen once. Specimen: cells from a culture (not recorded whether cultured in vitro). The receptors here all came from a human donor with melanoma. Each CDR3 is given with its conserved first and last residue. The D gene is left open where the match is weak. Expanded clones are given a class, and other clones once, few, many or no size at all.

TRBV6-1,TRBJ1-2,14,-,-,TGTGCCAGCAGTGAAGCTGGCAGTAACTATGGCTACACCTTC,CASSEAGSNYGYTF
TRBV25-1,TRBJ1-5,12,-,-,TGTGCCAGCAGTGGGGGAAATCAGCCCCAGCATTTT,CASSGGNQPQHF
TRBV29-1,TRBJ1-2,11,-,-,TGCAGCGTTGAGCGGCAAAAGTCCTCTTCCTTC,CSVERQKSSSF
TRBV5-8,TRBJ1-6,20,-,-,TGTGCCAGCAGCTTGGAAAGGGTCCAGCGGCACAGCTCCTATAATTCACCCCTCCACTTT,CASSLERVQRHSSYNSPLHF
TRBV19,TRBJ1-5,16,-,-,TGTGCCAGTGTGGGCGCGGGTCTGGTTAACAATCAGCCCCAGCATTTT,CASVGAGLVNNQPQHF
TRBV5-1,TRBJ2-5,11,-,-,TGCGCCTCCGGACACAAAGAGACCCAGTACTTC,CASGHKETQYF
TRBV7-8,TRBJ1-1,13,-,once,TGTGCCAGCAGCGGAAGGGGGAACACTGAAGCTTTCTTT,CASSGRGNTEAFF
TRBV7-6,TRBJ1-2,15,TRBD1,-,TGTGCCAGCAGCCAGACCGGACAGGGGACTTCTGGCTACACCTTC,CASSQTGQGTSGYTF
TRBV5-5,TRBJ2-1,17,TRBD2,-,TGTGCCAGCAGCTTGAAGGTGGCGCGGGGGACTTGGGATGAGCAGTTCTTC,CASSLKVARGTWDEQFF
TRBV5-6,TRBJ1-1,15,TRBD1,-,TGTGCCAGCAGCTTGGGGGGAGGGGGCTTGGGTTTGGCTTTCTTT,CASSLGGGGLGLAFF
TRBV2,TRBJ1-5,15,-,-,TGTGCCAGCAGTGACAGTGGCCAGGGAAGTCAGCCCCAGCATTTT,CASSDSGQGSQPQHF
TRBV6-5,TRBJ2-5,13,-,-,TGTGCCAGCAGTTACTCGAGGGCTAAGACCCAGTACTTC,CASSYSRAKTQYF
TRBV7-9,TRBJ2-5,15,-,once,TGTGCCAGCAGCTTAGATGACAGAGCCACCCAGACCCAGTACTTC,CASSLDDRATQTQYF
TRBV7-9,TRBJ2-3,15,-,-,TGTGCCAGCAGCTGGGGTAGACAGGGCACAGATACGCAGTATTTT,CASSWGRQGTDTQYF
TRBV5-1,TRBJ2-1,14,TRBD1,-,TGCGCCAGCAGTCGGGACAGGGGATTTAATGAGCAGTTCTTC,CASSRDRGFNEQFF
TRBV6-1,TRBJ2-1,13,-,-,TGTGCCAGCAGTGATGTTTGGGACAATGAGCAGTTCTTC,CASSDVWDNEQFF
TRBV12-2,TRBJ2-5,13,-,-,TGTGCAAGAGCGGGGGGGCCCGGAGAGACCCAGTACTTC,CARAGGPGETQYF
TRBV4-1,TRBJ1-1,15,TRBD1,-,TGCGCCAGCAGCCAGATTACGGACAGGGGGCGCGTGGCTTTCTTT,CASSQITDRGRVAFF
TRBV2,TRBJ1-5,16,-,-,TGTGCCAGCAGGGACTGGTCCGATTTATGGGATCAGCCCCAGCATTTT,CASRDWSDLWDQPQHF
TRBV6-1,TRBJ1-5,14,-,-,TGTGCCAGCACCGTGTGGGGAAGCAATCAGCCCCAGCATTTT,CASTVWGSNQPQHF
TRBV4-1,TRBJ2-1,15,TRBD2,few,TGCGCCAGCAGCCAGACGGGACTAGTATTTTATGAGCAGTTCTTC,CASSQTGLVFYEQFF
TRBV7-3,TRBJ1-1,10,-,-,TGTGGGAAGGGAGGCACTGAAGCTTTCTTT,CGKGGTEAFF
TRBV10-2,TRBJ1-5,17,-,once,TGCGCCAGCAGTGATAGCGGAGGGGTTTCAGGCAATCAGCCCCAGCATTTT,CASSDSGGVSGNQPQHF
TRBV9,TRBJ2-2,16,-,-,TGTGCCAGCAGCGTAGCTCCCAGGGGTTCCTCCGGGGAGCTGTTTTTT,CASSVAPRGSSGELFF
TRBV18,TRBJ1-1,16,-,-,TGTGCCAGCTCACCTTCTCTTATGACAGCGAACACTGAAGCTTTCTTT,CASSPSLMTANTEAFF
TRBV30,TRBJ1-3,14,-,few,TGTGCCTGGATCCCAACAGGCGGGAGAAACACCATATATTTT,CAWIPTGGRNTIYF
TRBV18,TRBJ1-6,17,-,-,TGTGCCAGCTCCACGGGCCCCTCAAGCTCCTATAATTCACCCCTCCACTTT,CASSTGPSSSYNSPLHF
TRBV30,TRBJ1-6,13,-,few,TGTGCCTGGAGTCGGGACTCAGCGGCCCCCCTCCACTTT,CAWSRDSAAPLHF
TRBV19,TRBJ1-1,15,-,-,TGTGCCAGTAGTATCCGGCAGGCCCTGGCCACTGAAGCTTTCTTT,CASSIRQALATEAFF
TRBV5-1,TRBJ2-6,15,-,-,TGCGCCAGCAGCTCCACAGGGACTGGGGCCAACGTCCTGACTTTC,CASSSTGTGANVLTF
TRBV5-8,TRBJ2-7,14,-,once,TGTGCCAGCAGCTTGGATGTAGGTCGAGGCGAGCAGTACTTC,CASSLDVGRGEQYF
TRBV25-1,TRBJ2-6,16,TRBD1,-,TGTGCCAGCTCTGGGGGACAGCTCTCTGGGGCCAACGTCCTGACTTTC,CASSGGQLSGANVLTF
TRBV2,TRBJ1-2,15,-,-,TGTGCCAGCAGTGAACCCCATTTGGGTAACTATGGCTACACCTTC,CASSEPHLGNYGYTF
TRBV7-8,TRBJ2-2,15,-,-,TGTGCCAGCAGCTTATCCGGGGGCTACACCGGGGAGCTGTTTTTT,CASSLSGGYTGELFF
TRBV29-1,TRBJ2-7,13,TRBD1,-,TGCAGCGTTGCGACAGGGAAATCCTACGAGCAGTACTTC,CSVATGKSYEQYF
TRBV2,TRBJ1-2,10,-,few,TGTGCCAGTCGGTGGTATGGCTACACCTTC,CASRWYGYTF
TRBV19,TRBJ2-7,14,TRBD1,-,TGTGCCAGTAGTATCCTCGCTGACAGGGCCGAGCAGTACTTC,CASSILADRAEQYF
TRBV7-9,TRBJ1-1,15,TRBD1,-,TGTGCCAGCAGCCCGCGACAGGGGTTGAACACTGAAGCTTTCTTT,CASSPRQGLNTEAFF
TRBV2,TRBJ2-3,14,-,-,TGTGCCAGCAGGAGAACGGCTACTTCGGATACGCAGTATTTT,CASRRTATSDTQYF
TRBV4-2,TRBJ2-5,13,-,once,TGTGCCAGCAGCCAAGACTACGGGGAGACCCAGTACTTC,CASSQDYGETQYF
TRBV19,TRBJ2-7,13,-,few,TGTGCCAGTAGTAACGGCAGGTATGCCGAGCAGTACTTC,CASSNGRYAEQYF
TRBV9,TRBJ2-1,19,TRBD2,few,TGTGCCAGCAGCCCTAGCGCGCGGACTAGATTCCGGGTTAGTCATGAGCAGTTCTTC,CASSPSARTRFRVSHEQFF
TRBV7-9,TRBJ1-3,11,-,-,TGTGCCAGCGGCGGTAGAAACACCATATATTTT,CASGGRNTIYF
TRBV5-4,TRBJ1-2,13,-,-,TGTGCCAGCAGGTCCGTTGGATCCTATGGCTACACCTTC,CASRSVGSYGYTF
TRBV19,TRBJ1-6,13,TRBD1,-,TGTGCCAGTAGTGACAGGGCTCGTTCACCCCTCCACTTT,CASSDRARSPLHF
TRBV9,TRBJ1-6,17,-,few,TGTGCCAGCAGCGTTAGCGGGCGCCAAGCCTATAATTCACCCCTCCACTTT,CASSVSGRQAYNSPLHF
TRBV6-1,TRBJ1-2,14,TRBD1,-,TGTGCCAGCAGTGAAGGGACAGGTCTTTATGGCTACACCTTC,CASSEGTGLYGYTF
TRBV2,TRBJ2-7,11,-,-,TGTGCCAGCAGTGACAGAGGAGAGCAGTACTTC,CASSDRGEQYF
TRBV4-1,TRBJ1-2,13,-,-,TGCGCCAGCAGCCACGACATGGCCTATGGCTACACCTTC,CASSHDMAYGYTF
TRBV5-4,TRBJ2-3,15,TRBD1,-,TGTGCCAGCAGCTTGGTTCAGGGGGCCACAGATACGCAGTATTTT,CASSLVQGATDTQYF
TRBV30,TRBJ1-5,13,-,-,TGTGCCTGGAGTACAGGGATGGATCAGCCCCAGCATTTT,CAWSTGMDQPQHF
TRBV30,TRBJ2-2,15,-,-,TGTGCCTGGGTTCCGGGGGGCTTAAACACCGGGGAGCTGTTTTTT,CAWVPGGLNTGELFF
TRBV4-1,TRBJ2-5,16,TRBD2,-,TGCGCCAGCAGCCTCGGGGGACTAGCGGGCAGAGAGACCCAGTACTTC,CASSLGGLAGRETQYF
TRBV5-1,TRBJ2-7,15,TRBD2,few,TGCGCCAGCAGCTCTGGACGGGGGGGGATCTACGAGCAGTACTTC,CASSSGRGGIYEQYF
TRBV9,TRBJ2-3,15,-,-,TGTGCCAGCAGCGTAGTGGGGGCCGGTAGGGATACGCAGTATTTT,CASSVVGAGRDTQYF
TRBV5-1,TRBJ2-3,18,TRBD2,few,TGCGCCAGCAGCTTGGGGGGGGCTAGCGGGACCCGCACAGATACGCAGTATTTT,CASSLGGASGTRTDTQYF
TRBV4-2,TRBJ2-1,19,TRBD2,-,TGTGCCAGCAGCCAAGATCTCCTAGCGGGGGGCCCGAGGGGGAATGAGCAGTTCTTC,CASSQDLLAGGPRGNEQFF
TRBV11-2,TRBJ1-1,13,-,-,TGTGCCAGCAGCTTAGTGCCAGGGACACTCGCTTTCTTT,CASSLVPGTLAFF
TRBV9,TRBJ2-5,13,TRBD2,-,TGTGCCAGCAGCTCCGGACTAGAAGAGACCCAGTACTTC,CASSSGLEETQYF
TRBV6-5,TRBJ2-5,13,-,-,TGTGCCAGCAGTTACCCTGGGGCTGAGACCCAGTACTTC,CASSYPGAETQYF